The sequence of this T cell receptor (beta chain) was determined in a study of blood T cells in healthy people across ages. Whole-study findings and limits: Unsorted PBMC material precluded a definitive naive versus antigen-experienced comparison.

Germline V CDR1 and CDR2: LGHNT, FRNRAP. This CDR3 contains 9 residues. V was pared by 6 bases and J by 7 bases, with 3 bases between. This clonotype was observed a few times. Its antigen is still unknown. A second PCR, run for about 7 to 11 cycles, used a sample-barcoded 5' primer plus a J-beta primer mix. Tags on each cDNA molecule came from a template-switch adaptor with 12 random nucleotides. Researchers report that each sample yielded at least 2.5 million CDR3-containing paired-end reads. TCRdb reanalysed the 5' RACE reads using MiXCR and keeps one entry per CDR3 protein. The sample has approximately 800,000 distinct CDR3 sequences; approximately 60% are singletons.

V usage is TRBV12-5 and J usage is TRBJ2-5; D is undetermined. What was sequenced was blood. The TCR comes from a man in his forties in good health. In DNA form, the CDR3 reads TGTGCTAGTGGCATGACCCAGTACTTC. It codes for CASGMTQYF.